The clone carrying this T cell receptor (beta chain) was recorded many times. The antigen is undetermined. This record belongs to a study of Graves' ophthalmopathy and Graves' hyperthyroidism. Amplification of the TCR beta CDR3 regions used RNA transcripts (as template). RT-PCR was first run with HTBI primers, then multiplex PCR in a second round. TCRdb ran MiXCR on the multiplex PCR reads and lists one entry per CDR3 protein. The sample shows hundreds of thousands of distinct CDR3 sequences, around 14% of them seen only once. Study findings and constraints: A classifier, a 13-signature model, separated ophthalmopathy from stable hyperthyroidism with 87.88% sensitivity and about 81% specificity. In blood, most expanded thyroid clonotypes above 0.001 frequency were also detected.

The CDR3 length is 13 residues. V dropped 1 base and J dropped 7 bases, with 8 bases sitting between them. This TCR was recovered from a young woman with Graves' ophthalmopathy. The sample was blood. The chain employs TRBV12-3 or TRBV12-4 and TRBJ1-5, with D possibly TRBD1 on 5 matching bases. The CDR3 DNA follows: TGTGCCAGCAGTTTAGGGGCAGGGCAGCCCCAGCATTTT. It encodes CASSLGAGQPQHF.